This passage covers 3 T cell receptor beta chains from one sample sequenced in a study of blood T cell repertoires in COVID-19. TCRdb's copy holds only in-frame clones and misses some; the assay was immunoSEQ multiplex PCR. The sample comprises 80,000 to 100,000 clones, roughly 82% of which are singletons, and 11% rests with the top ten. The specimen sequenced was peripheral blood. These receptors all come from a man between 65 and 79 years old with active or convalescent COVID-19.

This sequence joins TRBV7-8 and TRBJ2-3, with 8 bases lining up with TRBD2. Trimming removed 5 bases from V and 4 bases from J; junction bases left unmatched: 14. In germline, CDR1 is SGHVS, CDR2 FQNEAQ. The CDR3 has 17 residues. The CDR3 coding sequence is TGTGCCAGCAGCGGCCGTGTGGCGGGGGGTTTTGCAGATACGCAGTATTTT. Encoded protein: CASSGRVAGGFADTQYF.

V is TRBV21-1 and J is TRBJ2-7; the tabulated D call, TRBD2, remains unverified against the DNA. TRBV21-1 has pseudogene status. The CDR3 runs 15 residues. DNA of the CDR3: TGTGCCAGCAGCATCGGGACTAGCGTAACCTACGAGCAGTACTTC. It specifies CASSIGTSVTYEQYF.

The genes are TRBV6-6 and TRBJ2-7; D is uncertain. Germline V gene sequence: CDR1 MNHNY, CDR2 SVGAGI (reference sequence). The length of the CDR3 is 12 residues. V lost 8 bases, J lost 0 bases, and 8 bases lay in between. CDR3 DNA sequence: TGTGCCAGCCGCTTGGCCTCCTACGAGCAGTACTTC. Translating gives CASRLASYEQYF.